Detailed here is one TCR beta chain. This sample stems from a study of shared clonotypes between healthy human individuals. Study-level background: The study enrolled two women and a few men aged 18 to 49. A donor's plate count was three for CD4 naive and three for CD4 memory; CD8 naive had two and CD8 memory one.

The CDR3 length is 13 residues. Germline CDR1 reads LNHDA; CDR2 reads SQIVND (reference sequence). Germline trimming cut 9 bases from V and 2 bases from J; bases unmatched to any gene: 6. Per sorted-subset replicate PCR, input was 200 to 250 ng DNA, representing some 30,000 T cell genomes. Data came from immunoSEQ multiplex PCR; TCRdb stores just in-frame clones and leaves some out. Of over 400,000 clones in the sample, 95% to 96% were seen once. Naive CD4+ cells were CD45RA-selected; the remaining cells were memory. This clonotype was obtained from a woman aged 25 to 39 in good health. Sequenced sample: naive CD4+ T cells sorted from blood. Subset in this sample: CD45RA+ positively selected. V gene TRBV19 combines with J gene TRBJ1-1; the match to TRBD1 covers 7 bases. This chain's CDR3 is CASHQGDNTEAFF. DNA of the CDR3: TGTGCCAGCCATCAGGGGGACAACACTGAAGCTTTCTTT.